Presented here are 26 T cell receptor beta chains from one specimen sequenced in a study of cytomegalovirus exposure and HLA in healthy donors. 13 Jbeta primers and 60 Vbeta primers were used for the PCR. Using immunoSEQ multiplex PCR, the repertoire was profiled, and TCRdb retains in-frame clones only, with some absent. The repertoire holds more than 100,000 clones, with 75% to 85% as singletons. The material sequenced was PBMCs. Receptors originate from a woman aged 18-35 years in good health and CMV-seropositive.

CDR3 sequence reads: CASSPAGQGASGANVLTF. The CDR3 DNA follows: TGTGCCAGCAGTCCGGCTGGACAGGGAGCCTCTGGGGCCAACGTCCTGACTTTC. The chain joins TRBV28 to TRBJ2-6; 8 nucleotides align to TRBD1. Germline lookup yields CDR1 MDHEN and CDR2 SYDVKM. The trim removed 5 bases at V and 0 bases at J, leaving 9 bases unmatched. This CDR3 is built from 18 residues.

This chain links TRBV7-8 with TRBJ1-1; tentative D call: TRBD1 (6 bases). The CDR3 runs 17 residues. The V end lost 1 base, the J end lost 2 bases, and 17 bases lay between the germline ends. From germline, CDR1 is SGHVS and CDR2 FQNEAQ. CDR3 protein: CASSLGQGLRENTEAFF. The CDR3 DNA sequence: TGTGCCAGCAGCTTAGGGCAGGGGCTGAGGGAAAACACTGAAGCTTTCTTT.

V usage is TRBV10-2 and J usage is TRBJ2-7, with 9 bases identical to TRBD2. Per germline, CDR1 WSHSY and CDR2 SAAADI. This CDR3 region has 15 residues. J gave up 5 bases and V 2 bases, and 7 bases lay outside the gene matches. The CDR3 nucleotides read TGCGCCAGCAGTGAGGTCGGTAGCGGGGGTCACGAGCAGTACTTC. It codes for CASSEVGSGGHEQYF.

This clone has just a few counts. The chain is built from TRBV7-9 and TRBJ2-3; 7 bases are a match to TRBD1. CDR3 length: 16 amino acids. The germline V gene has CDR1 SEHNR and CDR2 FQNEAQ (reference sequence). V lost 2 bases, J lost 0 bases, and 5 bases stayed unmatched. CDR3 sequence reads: CASSLLATGSTDTQYF. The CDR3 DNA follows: TGTGCCAGCAGCTTACTTGCGACAGGGAGCACAGATACGCAGTATTTT.

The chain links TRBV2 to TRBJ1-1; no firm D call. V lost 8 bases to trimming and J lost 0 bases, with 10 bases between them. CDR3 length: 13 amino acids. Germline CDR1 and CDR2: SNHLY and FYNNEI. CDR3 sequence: CASSRGLNTEAFF. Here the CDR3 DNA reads TGTGCCAGCTCCCGGGGTTTGAACACTGAAGCTTTCTTT.

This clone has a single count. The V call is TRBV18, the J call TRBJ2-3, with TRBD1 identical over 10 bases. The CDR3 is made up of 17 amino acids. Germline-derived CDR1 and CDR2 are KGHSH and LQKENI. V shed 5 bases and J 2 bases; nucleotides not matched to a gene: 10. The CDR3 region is CASSRRIGTGDTDTQYF. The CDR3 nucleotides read TGTGCCAGCTCAAGGCGTATAGGGACAGGGGACACAGATACGCAGTATTTT.

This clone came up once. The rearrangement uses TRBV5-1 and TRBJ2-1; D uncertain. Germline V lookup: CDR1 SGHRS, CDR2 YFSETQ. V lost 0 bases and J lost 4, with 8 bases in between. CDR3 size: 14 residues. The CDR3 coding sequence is TGCGCCAGCAGCTTGGATAGCCGGTACAATGAGCAGTTCTTC. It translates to CASSLDSRYNEQFF.

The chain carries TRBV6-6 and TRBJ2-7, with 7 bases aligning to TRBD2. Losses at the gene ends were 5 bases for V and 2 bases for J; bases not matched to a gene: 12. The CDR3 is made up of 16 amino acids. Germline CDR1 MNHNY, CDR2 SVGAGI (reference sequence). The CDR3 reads CASSTPGGPQTYEQYF. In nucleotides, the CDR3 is TGTGCCAGCAGTACTCCGGGGGGACCGCAAACCTACGAGCAGTACTTC.

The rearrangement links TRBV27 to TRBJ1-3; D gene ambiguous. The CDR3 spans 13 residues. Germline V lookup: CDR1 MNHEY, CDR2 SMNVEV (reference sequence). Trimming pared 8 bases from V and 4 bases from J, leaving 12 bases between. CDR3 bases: TGTGCCAGCTCCATCACACTAGGAAACACCATATATTTT. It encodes CASSITLGNTIYF.

CDR3 nucleotides: TGTGCCAGTAGTATCTACCAGGCCTCCTACGAGCAGTACTTC. Encoded protein: CASSIYQASYEQYF. The chain has TRBV19 and TRBJ2-7; the D is unclear. The CDR3 sequence is 14 residues long. V was pared by 3 bases and J by 0 bases, with 9 bases between. Looked up from germline, CDR1 is LNHDA and CDR2 is SQIVND (reference sequence).

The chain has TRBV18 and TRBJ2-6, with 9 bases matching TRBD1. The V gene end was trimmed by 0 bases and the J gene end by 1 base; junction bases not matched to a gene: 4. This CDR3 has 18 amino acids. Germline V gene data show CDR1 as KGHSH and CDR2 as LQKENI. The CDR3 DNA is TGTGCCAGCTCACCACCGGGACAGGGTTTATCTGGGGCCAACGTCCTGACTTTC. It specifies CASSPPGQGLSGANVLTF.

CDR3 loop: CASSLESGSGYTF. CDR3 bases: TGTGCCAGCAGCTTAGAGTCGGGTTCCGGCTACACCTTC. The genes are TRBV11-1 and TRBJ1-2; D uncertain. V gave up 1 base and J gave up 8 bases, with 11 bases separating them. The V gene's germline CDR1 is SGHAT and CDR2 FQDESV (reference sequence). The CDR3 contains 13 residues.

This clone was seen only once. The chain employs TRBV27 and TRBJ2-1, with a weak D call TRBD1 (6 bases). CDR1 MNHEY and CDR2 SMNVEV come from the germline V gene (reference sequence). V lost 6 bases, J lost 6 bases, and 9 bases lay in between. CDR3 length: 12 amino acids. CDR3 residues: CASRTGGNEQFF. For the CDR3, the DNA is TGTGCCAGCAGGACAGGTGGCAATGAGCAGTTCTTC.

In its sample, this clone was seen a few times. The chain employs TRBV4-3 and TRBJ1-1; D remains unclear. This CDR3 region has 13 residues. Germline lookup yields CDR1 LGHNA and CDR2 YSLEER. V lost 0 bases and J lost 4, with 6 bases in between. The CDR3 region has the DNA TGCGCCAGCAGCCAAGAACGTAGCACTGAAGCTTTCTTT. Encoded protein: CASSQERSTEAFF.

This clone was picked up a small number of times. This CDR3 reads CASSTRKPLDRGGTPKNIQYF. For the CDR3, the DNA is TGTGCCAGCAGTACGCGGAAACCACTAGACAGGGGCGGTACTCCCAAAAACATTCAGTACTTC. V and J are TRBV27 and TRBJ2-4; TRBD1 aligns across 8 bases. Trimming removed 5 bases from V and 2 bases from J; junction bases left unmatched: 23. The CDR3 is 21 amino acids. The germline CDR1 and CDR2 sequences are MNHEY and SMNVEV (reference sequence).

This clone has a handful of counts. The CDR3 nucleotides read TGTGCCAGCAGTCTCCCCCCGACTAGCGGAGGGTCCAATGAGCAGTTCTTC. Amino acid sequence: CASSLPPTSGGSNEQFF. V is TRBV27 and J is TRBJ2-1; the match to TRBD2 covers 9 bases. In germline, CDR1 is MNHEY, CDR2 SMNVEV (reference sequence). This CDR3 has 17 residues. J gave up 6 bases and V 5 bases, and 14 bases lay outside the gene matches.

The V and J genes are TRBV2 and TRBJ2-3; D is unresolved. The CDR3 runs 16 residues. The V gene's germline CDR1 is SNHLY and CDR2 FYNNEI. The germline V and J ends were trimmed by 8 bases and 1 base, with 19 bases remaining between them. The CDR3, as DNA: TGTGCCAGCCCAGGATCACAGCTCCGCGGCACAGATACGCAGTATTTT. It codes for CASPGSQLRGTDTQYF.

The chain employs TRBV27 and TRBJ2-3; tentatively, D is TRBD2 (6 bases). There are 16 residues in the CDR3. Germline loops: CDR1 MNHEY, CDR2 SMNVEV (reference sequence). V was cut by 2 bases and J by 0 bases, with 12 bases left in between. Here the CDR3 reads CASSLVGGVSTDTQYF. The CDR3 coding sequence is TGTGCCAGCAGTTTAGTGGGAGGAGTAAGCACAGATACGCAGTATTTT.

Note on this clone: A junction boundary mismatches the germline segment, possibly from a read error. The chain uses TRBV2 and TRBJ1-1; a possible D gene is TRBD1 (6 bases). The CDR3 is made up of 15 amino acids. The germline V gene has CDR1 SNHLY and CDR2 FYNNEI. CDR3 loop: CARRSPGGSGTEAFF. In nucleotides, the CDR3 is TGTGCCCGCAGGAGCCCTGGGGGCTCCGGCACTGAAGCTTTCTTT.

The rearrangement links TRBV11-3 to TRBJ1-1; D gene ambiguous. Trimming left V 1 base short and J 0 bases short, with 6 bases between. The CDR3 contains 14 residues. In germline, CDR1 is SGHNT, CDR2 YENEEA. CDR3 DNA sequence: TGTGCCAGCAGCTTAGGGGCTCTGAACACTGAAGCTTTCTTT. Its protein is CASSLGALNTEAFF.

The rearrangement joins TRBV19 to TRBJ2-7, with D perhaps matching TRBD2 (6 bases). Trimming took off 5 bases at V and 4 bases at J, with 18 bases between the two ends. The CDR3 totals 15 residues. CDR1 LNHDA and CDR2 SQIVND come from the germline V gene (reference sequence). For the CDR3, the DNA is TGTGCCAGTAGTGCCGGGGGACGGGGTAGTTACGAGCAGTACTTC. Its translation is CASSAGGRGSYEQYF.

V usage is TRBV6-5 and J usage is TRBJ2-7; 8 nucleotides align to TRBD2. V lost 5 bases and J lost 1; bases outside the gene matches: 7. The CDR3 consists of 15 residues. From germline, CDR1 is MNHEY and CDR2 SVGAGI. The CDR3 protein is CASSTYAGGSYEQYF. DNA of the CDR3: TGTGCCAGCAGTACCTATGCGGGGGGTTCCTACGAGCAGTACTTC.

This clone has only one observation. CDR3 residues: CASSYSLRDNANTIYF. CDR3 nucleotide sequence: TGTGCCAGCAGTTACTCGCTCCGGGATAATGCAAACACCATATATTTT. The J gene is TRBJ1-3, the V gene TRBV6-5; unclear D gene. Trimming left V 0 bases short and J 6 bases short, with 15 bases between. Germline V gene data show CDR1 as MNHEY and CDR2 as SVGAGI. The CDR3 sequence is 16 residues long.

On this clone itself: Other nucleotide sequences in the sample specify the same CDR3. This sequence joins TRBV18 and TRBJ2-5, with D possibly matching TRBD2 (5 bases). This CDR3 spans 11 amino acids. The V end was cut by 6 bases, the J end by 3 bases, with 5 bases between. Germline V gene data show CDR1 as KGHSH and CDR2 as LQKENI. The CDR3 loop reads CASSSEETQYF. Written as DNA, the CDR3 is TGTGCCAGCTCTAGCGAAGAGACCCAGTACTTC.

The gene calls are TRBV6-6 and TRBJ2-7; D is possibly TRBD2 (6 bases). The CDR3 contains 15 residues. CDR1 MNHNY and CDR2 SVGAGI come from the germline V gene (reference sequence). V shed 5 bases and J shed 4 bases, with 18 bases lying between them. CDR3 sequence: CASSTSGLTWYEQYF. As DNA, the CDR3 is TGTGCCAGCAGTACATCAGGACTAACTTGGTACGAGCAGTACTTC.

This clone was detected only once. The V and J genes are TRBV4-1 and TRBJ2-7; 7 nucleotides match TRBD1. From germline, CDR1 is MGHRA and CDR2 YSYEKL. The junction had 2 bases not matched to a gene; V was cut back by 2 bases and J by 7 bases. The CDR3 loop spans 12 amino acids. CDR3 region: CASSQLQGEQYF. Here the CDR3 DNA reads TGCGCCAGCAGCCAACTACAGGGGGAGCAGTACTTC.